These 25 T cell receptor beta chains were all obtained from the same sample, sequenced in a study of T cell responses to AZD1222 COVID-19 vaccine. The assay was immunoSEQ multiplex PCR, and TCRdb's table has in-frame clones only and misses some. The sample consists of 150,000 or so clones, 80% to 95% of them appearing once. The source was peripheral blood, collected on day 0 of AZD1222 vaccination. The receptors come from an adult in good health.

V and J are TRBV6-4 and TRBJ2-2; 7 nucleotides agree with TRBD1. The CDR3 covers 14 residues. Trimming at V came to 6 bases and at J to 6 bases, leaving 7 bases not matched to a gene. Germline values: CDR1 MRHNA, CDR2 SNTAGT. The CDR3 region is CASSYDRVAGELFF. CDR3 sequence (DNA): TGTGCCAGCAGCTACGACAGGGTTGCCGGGGAGCTGTTTTTT.

The chain has TRBV7-3 and TRBJ1-6, with D unresolved. The germline CDR1 and CDR2 sequences are SGHTA and FQGTGA. V lost 5 bases to trimming and J lost 6 bases, with 11 bases between them. The CDR3 runs to 14 residues. This CDR3 is CASSLAGVNSPLHF. The CDR3 DNA is TGTGCCAGCAGCCTCGCCGGAGTTAATTCACCCCTCCACTTT. The full variable domain, rest sourced from reference TRBV7-3 and TRBJ1-6, is GAGVSQTPSNKVTEKGKYVELRCDPISGHTALYWYRQSLGQGPEFLIYFQGTGAADDSGLPNDRFFAVRPEGSVSTLKIQRTERGDSAVYLCASSLAGVNSPLHFGNGTRLTVT.

The chain uses TRBV6-5 and TRBJ2-7; D remains unclear. Germline V gives CDR1 MNHEY, CDR2 SVGAGI. V lost 4 bases to trimming and J lost 2 bases, with 9 bases between them. This CDR3 spans 13 amino acids. In DNA, the CDR3 is TGTGCCAGCAGTTTCGACCGCGCCTACGAGCAGTACTTC. It encodes CASSFDRAYEQYF.

The chain has TRBV7-8 and TRBJ2-7, with D tentatively TRBD2 (6 bases). The CDR3 loop spans 15 amino acids. Between the trimmed V and J ends, which lost 1 base and 6 bases, there was a span of 16 bases. Germline assignment: CDR1 SGHVS and CDR2 FQNEAQ. The CDR3 loop reads CASSLDRGVYGEQYF. The CDR3 DNA reads as TGTGCCAGCAGCTTAGATCGCGGGGTATATGGCGAGCAGTACTTC.

The V call is TRBV28, the J call TRBJ2-3; 15 bases match TRBD2. The CDR3 sequence is 17 residues long. In germline, CDR1 is MDHEN, CDR2 SYDVKM. Trimming at V came to 5 bases and at J to 2 bases, leaving 5 bases not matched to a gene. This CDR3 is CASSLGTSGRTTDTQYF. For the CDR3, the DNA is TGTGCCAGCAGTCTTGGGACTAGCGGGAGGACCACAGATACGCAGTATTTT.

The genes are TRBV7-8 and TRBJ2-5; D tentatively reads TRBD1 or TRBD2 (5 bases each). Germline values: CDR1 SGHVS, CDR2 FQNEAQ. V lost 4 bases to trimming and J lost 7 bases, with 25 bases between them. The CDR3 loop spans 17 amino acids. CDR3 in DNA: TGTGCCAGCAGCTCGCCAACTGCCGGGTCCCTTGGGGGGACCCAGTACTTC. This sequence encodes CASSSPTAGSLGGTQYF.

This chain uses TRBV18 with TRBJ1-1; D not certain. V was clipped by 2 bases and J by 1 base, with 8 bases between them. Germline loops: CDR1 KGHSH, CDR2 LQKENI. The CDR3 length is 14 residues. CDR3 DNA sequence: TGTGCCAGCTCACCATCGGGTAGGAACACTGAAGCTTTCTTT. Its protein is CASSPSGRNTEAFF.

The V gene is TRBV28, the J gene TRBJ2-7, with 14 positions matching TRBD2. CDR1 MDHEN and CDR2 SYDVKM come from the germline V gene. V lost 2 bases to trimming and J lost 4 bases; unmatched junction nucleotides: 1. The CDR3 spans 15 residues. The CDR3 coding sequence is TGTGCCAGCAGTTTAAGGACTAGCGGGAGGTACGAGCAGTACTTC. As protein: CASSLRTSGRYEQYF.

This clone has a handful of counts. The V gene is TRBV28, the J gene TRBJ1-2, with D unresolved. CDR3 size: 12 residues. Trimming removed 6 bases at V and 1 base at J, with 6 bases between. Germline CDR1 reads MDHEN; CDR2 reads SYDVKM. The CDR3 nucleotides are TGTGCCAGCAGCGGAAATAACTATGGCTACACCTTC. Protein sequence: CASSGNNYGYTF.

The rearrangement links TRBV2 to TRBJ2-7; 10 nucleotides align to TRBD2. Germline V gene data show CDR1 as SNHLY and CDR2 as FYNNEI. Trimming cost V 3 bases and J 3 bases; bases outside gene matches: 8. The CDR3 is 16 residues long. This CDR3 is CASSELVGLALYEQYF. The DNA of the CDR3 is TGTGCCAGCAGTGAGCTGGTGGGACTAGCGCTCTACGAGCAGTACTTC.

This clone was seen a single time. This chain joins TRBV19 and TRBJ1-1; D call uncertain. The ends were cut back, 0 bases at V and 5 bases at J, with 7 bases in the middle. There are 13 residues in the CDR3. Per germline, CDR1 LNHDA and CDR2 SQIVND (reference sequence). The CDR3 bases are TGTGCCAGTAGTATAGATCCGACAACTGAAGCTTTCTTT. Its protein is CASSIDPTTEAFF.

J is TRBJ2-7 and V is TRBV6-1; maybe TRBD2 (6 bases). The CDR3 is 16 amino acids. From germline, CDR1 is MNHNS and CDR2 SASEGT. V shed 4 bases and J shed 4 bases, with 20 bases lying between them. The CDR3 here is CASSALSLLASYEQYF. The CDR3 DNA follows: TGTGCCAGCAGTGCTCTATCGTTGCTAGCGTCTTACGAGCAGTACTTC.

The chain carries TRBV6-6 and TRBJ2-7; tentatively, D is TRBD2 (6 bases). Trimming pared 10 bases from V and 1 base from J, leaving 14 bases between. The CDR3 spans 13 residues. Germline assignment: CDR1 MNHNY and CDR2 SVGAGI (reference sequence). This CDR3 reads CATYPGTSYEQYF. DNA of the CDR3: TGTGCCACATACCCCGGGACTTCCTACGAGCAGTACTTC.

V and J are TRBV12-3 or TRBV12-4 and TRBJ1-1; TRBD1 might be the D (5 bases). The CDR3 sequence is 13 residues long. V was cut by 8 bases and J by 1 base, with 11 bases left in between. The CDR3 nucleotides are TGTGCCAGCGGGAGCAGGGCGAACACTGAAGCTTTCTTT. It specifies CASGSRANTEAFF.

The chain has TRBV25-1 and TRBJ2-1; TRBD2 matches 7 bases. The length of the CDR3 is 14 residues. Germline CDR1 and CDR2: MGHDK and SYGVNS. V trimming: 7 bases; J trimming: 2 bases; junction bases outside the gene matches: 5. In DNA, the CDR3 is TGTGCCAGCACGGCGGGAGTGACCTACAATGAGCAGTTCTTC. It translates to CASTAGVTYNEQFF.

This chain joins TRBV18 and TRBJ2-7, with 14 positions matching TRBD2. There are 18 residues in the CDR3. Per germline, CDR1 KGHSH and CDR2 LQKENI. V lost 6 bases and J lost 3; bases outside the gene matches: 13. CDR3 loop: CASSLQGTSGRSHYEQYF. Written as DNA, the CDR3 is TGTGCCAGCTCGCTCCAAGGGACTAGCGGGAGATCCCACTACGAGCAGTACTTC.

V is TRBV19 and J is TRBJ1-3; no reliable D call. Germline V lookup: CDR1 LNHDA, CDR2 SQIVND (reference sequence). The CDR3 runs 14 residues. The V end was cut by 7 bases, the J end by 8 bases, with 18 bases between. CDR3 in DNA: TGTGCCAGTACTCTACGGAGGAACAGTGACACCATATATTTT. Amino acid sequence: CASTLRRNSDTIYF.

The V call is TRBV10-2, the J call TRBJ1-1; D may be TRBD1 (5 bases). V was shortened by 7 bases and J by 0 bases, with 9 bases between the two germline ends. The germline V gene encodes CDR1 WSHSY and CDR2 SAAADI. The CDR3 has 13 amino acids. The DNA of the CDR3 is TGCGCCAGCAAATGGGGCATGAACACTGAAGCTTTCTTT. It is translated as CASKWGMNTEAFF.

CDR3 in amino acids: CASSTDRANTGELFF. CDR3 coding DNA: TGTGCCAGCAGTACGGACAGGGCGAACACCGGGGAGCTGTTTTTT. The gene calls are TRBV6-5 and TRBJ2-2; 8 bases are a match to TRBD1. V dropped 5 bases and J dropped 0; count of bases not matched to a gene: 2. Germline lookup yields CDR1 MNHEY and CDR2 SVGAGI. This CDR3 has 15 amino acids.

This clone was detected only once. This chain connects TRBV28 to TRBJ1-1; possible D gene TRBD1, 5 bases. CDR3 length: 13 amino acids. V was shortened by 8 bases and J by 3 bases, with 13 bases between the two germline ends. In germline, CDR1 is MDHEN, CDR2 SYDVKM. The chain's CDR3 is CASLAPGDTEAFF. CDR3 nucleotides: TGTGCCAGCCTAGCTCCGGGGGACACTGAAGCTTTCTTT.

The rearrangement uses TRBV29-1 and TRBJ2-7; TRBD2 might be the D (6 bases). Trimming removed 0 bases from V and 3 bases from J, with 15 bases in between. From germline, CDR1 is SQVTM and CDR2 ANQGSEA. CDR3 length: 15 amino acids. The CDR3 here is CSVEDQHGGDYEQYF. In nucleotides, the CDR3 is TGCAGCGTTGAAGATCAGCACGGCGGGGACTACGAGCAGTACTTC.

The chain carries TRBV4-1 and TRBJ1-2; maybe TRBD1 (5 bases). Germline V gene sequence: CDR1 MGHRA, CDR2 YSYEKL. The germline V and J ends were trimmed by 1 base and 4 bases, with 13 bases remaining between them. CDR3 length equals 15 residues. CDR3: CASSQVSQGSYGYTF. CDR3 coding DNA: TGCGCCAGCAGCCAAGTTTCGCAGGGTTCCTATGGCTACACCTTC.

The chain recombines TRBV4-3 with TRBJ2-5; 8 bases agree with TRBD1. The trim removed 0 bases at V and 5 bases at J, leaving 5 bases unmatched. The CDR3 runs 15 residues. Germline V gene sequence: CDR1 LGHNA, CDR2 YSLEER. The CDR3 protein is CASSQDQGAIETQYF. The CDR3 nucleotides are TGCGCCAGCAGCCAAGATCAGGGGGCGATTGAGACCCAGTACTTC.

The V and J genes are TRBV29-1 and TRBJ1-1; D uncertain. This CDR3 is built from 12 residues. With 8 bases removed from V and 1 base from J, the gap between germline ends came to 11 bases. Germline V gene lookup returns CDR1 SQVTM and CDR2 ANQGSEA. This CDR3 reads CSSTRTNTEAFF. The CDR3 DNA follows: TGCAGCTCAACAAGGACGAACACTGAAGCTTTCTTT.

The chain links TRBV7-3 to TRBJ2-3; 7 nucleotides line up with TRBD2. Losses at the gene ends were 0 bases for V and 6 bases for J; bases not matched to a gene: 3. The CDR3 loop spans 14 amino acids. Germline loops: CDR1 SGHTA, CDR2 FQGTGA. The CDR3 nucleotides are TGTGCCAGCAGCTTAACGAGCGGGGTGGATACGCAGTATTTT. Its protein product is CASSLTSGVDTQYF.